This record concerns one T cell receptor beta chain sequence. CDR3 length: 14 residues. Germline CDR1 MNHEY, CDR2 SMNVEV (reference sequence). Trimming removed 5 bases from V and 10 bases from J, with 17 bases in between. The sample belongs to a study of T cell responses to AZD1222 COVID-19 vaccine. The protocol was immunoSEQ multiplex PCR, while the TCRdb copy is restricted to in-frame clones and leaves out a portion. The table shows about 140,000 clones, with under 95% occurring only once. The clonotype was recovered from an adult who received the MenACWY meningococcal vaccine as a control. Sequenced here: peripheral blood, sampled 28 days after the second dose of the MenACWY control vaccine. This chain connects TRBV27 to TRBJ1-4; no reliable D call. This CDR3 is CASSPSDVEGKLFF. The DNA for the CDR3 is TGTGCCAGCAGTCCTTCGGATGTTGAAGGAAAACTGTTTTTT.